Below, 5 T cell receptor beta chains from the same sample are listed, as sequenced in a study of blood T cell repertoires in COVID-19. The assay was immunoSEQ multiplex PCR, and TCRdb's table has in-frame clones only and misses some. The data contain roughly 150,000 clones, more than 85% of them singletons. Sequenced material: peripheral blood. These receptors were obtained from a woman between 65 and 79 years old with acute or convalescent COVID-19.

V usage is TRBV19 and J usage is TRBJ1-5, with 9 bases that match TRBD1. With V trimmed by 3 bases and J by 6 bases, 12 bases remained unmatched. The CDR3 consists of 17 residues. Per the germline V gene, CDR1 is LNHDA and CDR2 is SQIVND (reference sequence). The CDR3 nucleotides read TGTGCCAGTAGTATGATCGTGGGACAGGGTTTCGCTCAGCCCCAGCATTTT. Translating it yields CASSMIVGQGFAQPQHF.

The V and J genes are TRBV4-1 and TRBJ1-2; 9 bases agree with TRBD1. This CDR3 comprises 18 residues. V was clipped by 2 bases and J by 4 bases; unmatched bases: 14. Per germline, CDR1 MGHRA and CDR2 YSYEKL. CDR3 sequence reads: CASSQSRQGGSLRYGYTF. CDR3 sequence (DNA): TGCGCCAGCAGCCAATCTAGACAGGGGGGATCCTTACGCTATGGCTACACCTTC.

The chain is built from TRBV28 and TRBJ2-7; 9 bases line up with TRBD1. V trimming: 5 bases; J trimming: 4 bases; junction bases outside the gene matches: 3. CDR3 length: 13 amino acids. Germline V gives CDR1 MDHEN, CDR2 SYDVKM. The chain's CDR3 is CASSAGTGYEQYV. The DNA for the CDR3 is TGTGCCAGCAGTGCCGGGACAGGGTACGAGCAGTACGTC.

This clone appeared once. This sequence joins TRBV19 and TRBJ2-5, with D perhaps matching TRBD1 (6 bases). V shed 5 bases and J shed 4 bases, with 14 bases lying between them. Germline V gene data show CDR1 as LNHDA and CDR2 as SQIVND (reference sequence). This CDR3 is 14 amino acids long. The CDR3 nucleotides are TGTGCCAGTAGTCTTGGACAGTTGCCAGAGACCCAGTACTTC. It is translated as CASSLGQLPETQYF.

The rearrangement uses TRBV18 and TRBJ1-4; no clear D gene. The CDR3 has 16 residues. Germline CDR1 and CDR2: KGHSH and LQKENI. V was shortened by 2 bases and J by 3 bases, with 13 bases between the two germline ends. Written as DNA, the CDR3 is TGTGCCAGCTCACCAAAGCCGGTTGGAGCTAATGAAAAACTGTTTTTT. It yields the protein CASSPKPVGANEKLFF.